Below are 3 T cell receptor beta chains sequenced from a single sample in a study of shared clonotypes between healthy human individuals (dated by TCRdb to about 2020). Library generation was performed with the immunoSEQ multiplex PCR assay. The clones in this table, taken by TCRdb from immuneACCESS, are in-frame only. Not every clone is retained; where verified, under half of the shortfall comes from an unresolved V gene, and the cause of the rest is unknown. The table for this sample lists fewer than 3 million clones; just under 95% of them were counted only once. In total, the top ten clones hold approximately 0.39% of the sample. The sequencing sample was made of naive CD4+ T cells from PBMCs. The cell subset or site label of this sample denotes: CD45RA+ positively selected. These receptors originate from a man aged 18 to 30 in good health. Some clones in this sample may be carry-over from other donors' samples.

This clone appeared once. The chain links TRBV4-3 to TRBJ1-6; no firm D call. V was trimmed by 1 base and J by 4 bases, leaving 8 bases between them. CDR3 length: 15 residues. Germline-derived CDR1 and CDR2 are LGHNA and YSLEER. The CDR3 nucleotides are TGCGCCAGCAGCCAAGTGTGGGGATATAATTCACCCCTCCACTTT. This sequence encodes CASSQVWGYNSPLHF.

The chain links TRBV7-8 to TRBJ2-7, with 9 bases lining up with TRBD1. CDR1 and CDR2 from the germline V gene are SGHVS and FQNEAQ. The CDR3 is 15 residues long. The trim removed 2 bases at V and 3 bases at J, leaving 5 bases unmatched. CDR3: CASSLSRDRDYEQYF. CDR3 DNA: TGTGCCAGCAGCTTATCTAGGGACAGGGACTACGAGCAGTACTTC. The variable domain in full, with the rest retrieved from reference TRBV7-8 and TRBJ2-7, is GAGVSQSPRYKVAKRGQDVALRCDPISGHVSLFWYQQALGQGPEFLTYFQNEAQLDKSGLPSDRFFAERPEGSVSTLKIQRTQQEDSAVYLCASSLSRDRDYEQYFGPGTRLTVT.

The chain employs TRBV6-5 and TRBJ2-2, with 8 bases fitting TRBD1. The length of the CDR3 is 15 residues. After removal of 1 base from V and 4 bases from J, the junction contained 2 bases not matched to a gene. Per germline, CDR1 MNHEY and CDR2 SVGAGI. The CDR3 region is CASSYWTGTTGELFF. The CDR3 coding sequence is TGTGCCAGCAGTTACTGGACAGGGACCACCGGGGAGCTGTTTTTT.